The next 8 T cell receptor beta chains were all read from a single sample in a study of T cell responses to AZD1222 COVID-19 vaccine (dated by TCRdb to the early 2020s). What this sample's time point label stands for: about 28 days (+/-7) after the second vaccine dose. The method behind the library was the immunoSEQ multiplex PCR assay. Here the immuneACCESS table is served through TCRdb, limited to in-frame sequences with V and J called. Missing clones are a known gap in these copies; in checked studies unresolved V genes cover under half, and the rest lacks a known reason. The sample table contains 150,000 to 200,000 clones; only one count was recorded for about 90% of them. Jointly, the top ten make up 1.5% to 2% of the sample. Sequenced here: peripheral blood, sampled 28 days after the second AZD1222 dose. The source is an adult who received the AZD1222 COVID-19 vaccine.

This sequence joins TRBV4-3 and TRBJ2-3; unclear D gene. This CDR3 is 14 amino acids long. Germline values: CDR1 LGHNA, CDR2 YSLEER. V lost 1 base and J lost 2, with 7 bases in between. The CDR3 DNA sequence: TGCGCCAGCAGCCAAGTGGGAATCACAGATACGCAGTATTTT. It is translated as CASSQVGITDTQYF.

The V gene is TRBV6-4, the J gene TRBJ1-5; D is perhaps TRBD1 (6 bases). The CDR3 runs to 17 residues. V was pared by 3 bases and J by 0 bases, with 15 bases between. Per the germline V gene, CDR1 is MRHNA and CDR2 is SNTAGT. In DNA, the CDR3 is TGTGCCAGCAGTGAAGTCCAGGGGACTCCTAGCAATCAGCCCCAGCATTTT. It yields the protein CASSEVQGTPSNQPQHF.

This clone is a singleton in its sample. The J gene is TRBJ1-2, the V gene TRBV30; maybe TRBD1 (6 bases). V was pared by 4 bases and J by 4 bases, with 10 bases between. Germline loops: CDR1 GTSNPN, CDR2 SVGIG (reference sequence). This CDR3 contains 12 residues. The CDR3 here is CAWTRTAYGYTF. The CDR3 bases are TGTGCCTGGACCAGGACAGCCTATGGCTACACCTTC.

The rearrangement uses TRBV19 and TRBJ1-2; no firm D call. The CDR3 spans 14 residues. Trimming pared 7 bases from V and 7 bases from J, leaving 19 bases between. Germline values: CDR1 LNHDA, CDR2 SQIVND (reference sequence). The CDR3 DNA reads TGTGCCAGTATGGGCAGGAGGAATTTCGGTGGCTACACCTTC. Its translation is CASMGRRNFGGYTF. The variable domain in full, completed from reference TRBV19 and TRBJ1-2, reads DGGITQSPKYLFRKEGQNVTLSCEQNLNHDAMYWYRQDPGQGLRLIYYSQIVNDFQKGDIAEGYSVSREKKESFPLTVTSAQKNPTAFYLCASMGRRNFGGYTFGSGTRLTVV.

The gene calls are TRBV18 and TRBJ1-1, with D possibly being TRBD1 (5 bases). Germline V lookup: CDR1 KGHSH, CDR2 LQKENI. The V end lost 0 bases, the J end lost 1 base, and 9 bases lay between the germline ends. The CDR3 has 15 amino acids. Here the CDR3 reads CASSPPEGTNTEAFF. The CDR3 bases are TGTGCCAGCTCACCACCAGAGGGGACGAACACTGAAGCTTTCTTT.

This clone has only one observation. The chain has TRBV28 and TRBJ2-7; D is uncertain. This CDR3 is 12 amino acids long. V shed 1 base and J shed 0 bases, with 1 base lying between them. Germline CDR1 and CDR2: MDHEN and SYDVKM. The CDR3 loop is CASSLYSYEQYF. The CDR3 DNA reads TGTGCCAGCAGTTTATACTCCTACGAGCAGTACTTC.

The chain employs TRBV7-2 and TRBJ1-1; D call uncertain. V lost 1 base and J lost 4, with 10 bases in between. There are 14 residues in the CDR3. Germline V CDR1 and CDR2: SGHTA, FQGNSA. CDR3 loop: CASSLDPYTTEAFF. The CDR3 DNA sequence: TGTGCCAGCAGCTTAGACCCCTATACCACTGAAGCTTTCTTT. Filled out from reference TRBV7-2 and TRBJ1-1, the complete variable domain reads GAGVSQSPSNKVTEKGKDVELRCDPISGHTALYWYRQSLGQGLEFLIYFQGNSAPDKSGLPSDRFSAERTGGSVSTLTIQRTQQEDSAVYLCASSLDPYTTEAFFGQGTRLTVV.

V is TRBV7-3 and J is TRBJ1-1; D is undetermined. This CDR3 has 13 amino acids. Germline V gene data show CDR1 as SGHTA and CDR2 as FQGTGA. Trimming left V 5 bases short and J 1 base short, with 8 bases between. The CDR3 DNA is TGTGCCAGCAGCAACGACTGGAACACTGAAGCTTTCTTT. Protein sequence: CASSNDWNTEAFF. The full variable domain, completed using reference TRBV7-3 and TRBJ1-1, is GAGVSQTPSNKVTEKGKYVELRCDPISGHTALYWYRQSLGQGPEFLIYFQGTGAADDSGLPNDRFFAVRPEGSVSTLKIQRTERGDSAVYLCASSNDWNTEAFFGQGTRLTVV.